This entry describes one TCR beta chain. The antigen is undetermined. The entry originates in a study of early T cells in non-severe SARS-CoV-2 infection. Study background: Sequencing input comprised bulk RNA from unsorted whole blood; chain pairing was not available.

Study results and caveats: There was a bias toward anti-spike CD8 responses in VDJdb matching, which missed private and CD4 specificities.

Trimming took 5 bases from V and 2 from J, leaving 7 bases between them. CDR3 length: 12 amino acids. Germline V lookup: CDR1 SNHLY, CDR2 FYNNEI. The protocol attached unique molecular identifiers to individual cDNA molecules. Each CDR3 protein gets one entry after TCRdb re-called the 5' RACE reads with MiXCR. The table lists tens of thousands of distinct CDR3 sequences, less than 15% of them singletons, with roughly 1.7% in the top ten. The source material was whole blood. The sequence was obtained from an adult who was a healthcare worker with PCR-confirmed SARS-CoV-2 infection or an uninfected control (not recorded which). The genes are TRBV2 and TRBJ2-7, with no clear D. CDR3 residues: CASSTTAYEQYF. The CDR3, as DNA: TGTGCCAGCAGTACCACAGCCTACGAGCAGTACTTC. Drawing the rest from reference TRBV2 and TRBJ2-7, the complete variable domain is EPEVTQTPSHQVTQMGQEVILRCVPISNHLYFYWYRQILGQKVEFLVSFYNNEISEKSEIFDDQFSVERPDGSNFTLKIRSTKLEDSAMYFCASSTTAYEQYFGPGTRLTVT.